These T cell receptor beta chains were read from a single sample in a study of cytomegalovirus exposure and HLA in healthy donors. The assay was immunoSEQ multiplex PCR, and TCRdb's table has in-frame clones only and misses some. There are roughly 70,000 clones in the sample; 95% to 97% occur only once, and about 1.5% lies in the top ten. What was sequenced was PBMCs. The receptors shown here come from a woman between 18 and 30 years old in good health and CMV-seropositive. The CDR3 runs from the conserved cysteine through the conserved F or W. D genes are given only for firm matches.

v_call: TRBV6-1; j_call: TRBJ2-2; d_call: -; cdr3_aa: CASRPPGNTGELFF
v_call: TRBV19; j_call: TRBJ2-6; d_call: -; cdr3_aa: CASTTGSGANVLTF
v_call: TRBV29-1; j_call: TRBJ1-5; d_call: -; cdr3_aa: CSVGGDGGTGQPQHF
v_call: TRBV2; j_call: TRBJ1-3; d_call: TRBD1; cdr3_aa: CASSDRWTGDSSGNTIYF
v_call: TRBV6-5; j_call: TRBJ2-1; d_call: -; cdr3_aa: CASSILGHNEQFF
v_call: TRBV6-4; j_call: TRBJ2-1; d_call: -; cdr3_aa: CASSYRGFF
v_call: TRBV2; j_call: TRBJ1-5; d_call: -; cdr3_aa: CASSDRSNQPQHF
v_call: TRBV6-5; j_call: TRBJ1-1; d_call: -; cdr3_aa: CASSYSKQGNTEAFF
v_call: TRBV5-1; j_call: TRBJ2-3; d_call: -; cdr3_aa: CASSRAGGGSTDTQYF
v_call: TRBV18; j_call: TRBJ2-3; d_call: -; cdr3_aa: CASLGGDTQYF
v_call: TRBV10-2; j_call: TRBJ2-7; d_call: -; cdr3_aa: CASSVRDRSSYEQYF
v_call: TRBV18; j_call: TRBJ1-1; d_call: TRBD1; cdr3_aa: CASSPRDRHLNTEAFF
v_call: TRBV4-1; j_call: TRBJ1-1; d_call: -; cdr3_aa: CASSQAFLTEAFF
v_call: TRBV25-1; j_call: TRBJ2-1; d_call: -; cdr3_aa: CASSALQGLEQFF
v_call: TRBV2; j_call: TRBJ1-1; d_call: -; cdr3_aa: CASSEARGSVTEAFF
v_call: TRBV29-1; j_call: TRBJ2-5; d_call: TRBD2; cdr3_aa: CSGESGRGETQYF
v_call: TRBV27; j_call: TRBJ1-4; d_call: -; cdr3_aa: CASSFQGVANEKLFF
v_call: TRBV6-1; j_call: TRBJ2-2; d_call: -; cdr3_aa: CASHSANTGELFF
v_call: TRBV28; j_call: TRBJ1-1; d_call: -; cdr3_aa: CASSLISPGSHEAFF
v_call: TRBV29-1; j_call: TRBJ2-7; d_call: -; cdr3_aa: CSVDTGLSSYEQYF
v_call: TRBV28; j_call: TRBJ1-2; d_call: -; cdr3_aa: CASRSTANYGYTF
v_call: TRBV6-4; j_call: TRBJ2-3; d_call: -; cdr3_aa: CASSDSTGLTDTQYF
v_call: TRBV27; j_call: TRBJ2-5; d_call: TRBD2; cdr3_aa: CASSPRTSGRGGWETQYF
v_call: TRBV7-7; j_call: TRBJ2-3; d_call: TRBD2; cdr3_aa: CASSPGRAGTDTQYF
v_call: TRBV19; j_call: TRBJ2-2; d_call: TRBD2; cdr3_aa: CASSLRPRLAGANTGELFF
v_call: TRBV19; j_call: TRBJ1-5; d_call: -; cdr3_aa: CASSIRTGGQPQHF
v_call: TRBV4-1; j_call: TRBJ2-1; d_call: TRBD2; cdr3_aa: CASSQGFPSGTYNEQFF
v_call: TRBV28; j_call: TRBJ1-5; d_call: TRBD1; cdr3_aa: CASSLNLGTQQGQPQHF
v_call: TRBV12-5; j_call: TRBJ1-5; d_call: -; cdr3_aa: CASGPLSPYNQPQHF
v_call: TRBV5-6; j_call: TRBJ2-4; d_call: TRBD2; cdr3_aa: CASSRPQREAKNIQYF
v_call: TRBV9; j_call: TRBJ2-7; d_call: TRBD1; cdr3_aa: CASSVRTGPYEQYF
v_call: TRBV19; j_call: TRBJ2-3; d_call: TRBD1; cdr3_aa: CASSPGQGTTDTQYF
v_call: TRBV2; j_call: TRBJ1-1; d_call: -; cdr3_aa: CASRAMNTEAFF
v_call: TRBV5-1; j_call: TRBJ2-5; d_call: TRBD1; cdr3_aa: CASSLGTGPQETQYF
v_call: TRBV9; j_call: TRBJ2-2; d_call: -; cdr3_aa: CASSVGGRPSLTGELFF